This T cell receptor (beta chain) was captured in a study of long-term antiretroviral therapy in people with HIV. Study context: Sampling started about a decade before the 2015 immediate-ART recommendation. General study points: Increased diversity was seen after ART, yet it remained lower than in transplant donor controls. Information pertaining to ART adherence, viral resistance or therapeutic modifications was not obtained.

On this clone: Its target is not known.

The study used samples holding 1-10 million cryopreserved PBMC before DNA extraction. This CDR3 is built from 14 residues. The J segment lost 3 bases and the V segment lost 5 bases, leaving 5 bases of the junction unmatched. CDR1 and CDR2 from the germline V gene are LNHDA and SQIVND (reference sequence). The run of the v3.0 immunoSEQ assay was at survey level. TCRdb's copy holds only in-frame clones and misses some; the assay was immunoSEQ multiplex PCR. This repertoire shows around 37,000 clones, 75% to 85% found once; its top ten account for 4.4%. This sequence originates from a man younger than 35 with HIV. The chain recombines TRBV19 with TRBJ2-7; TRBD1 matches 9 bases. This specimen consisted of unsorted PBMCs, obtained 3.3 years after starting antiretroviral therapy. The CDR3 DNA sequence: TGTGCCAGTAGTCCACGACAGGGGGTCTACGAGCAGTACTTC. Its protein product is CASSPRQGVYEQYF.